One and the same sample provided the 13 T cell receptor beta chains below, sequenced in a study of identical twins. In TCRdb, the 5' RACE reads were re-called with MiXCR into one record per CDR3 protein. In the table there are more than 350,000 distinct CDR3 sequences, approximately 8.8% of which are singletons. The specimen sequenced was naive T cells sorted from blood. These receptors were taken from a woman in her 50s in good health.

The table lists this clonotype with a few counts. The chain is built from TRBV11-2 and TRBJ2-3, with 9 bases matching TRBD2. Germline V gene lookup returns CDR1 SGHAT and CDR2 FQNNGV. After removal of 4 bases from V and 5 bases from J, the junction contained 10 bases not matched to a gene. This CDR3 has 16 residues. The CDR3 nucleotides are TGTGCCAGCAGCTCAATAAAGCGGGAGGTGATAGATACGCAGTATTTT. It translates to CASSSIKREVIDTQYF.

The chain is built from TRBV20-1 and TRBJ1-6; TRBD1 matches 8 bases. Germline-derived CDR1 and CDR2 are DFQATT and SNEGSKA (reference sequence). J lost 6 bases, V lost 6 bases, and 4 bases had no gene match. CDR3 length: 13 amino acids. The CDR3, as DNA: TGCAGTGCAAGGACAGGGACTAATTCACCCCTCCACTTT. It translates to CSARTGTNSPLHF.

This clonotype was seen a few times. DNA for the CDR3: TGTGCCAGCAGCCCCGACAGGACTGAGCAGTTCTTC. This sequence encodes CASSPDRTEQFF. This chain uses TRBV7-2 with TRBJ2-1; tentatively, D is TRBD1 (6 bases). Trimming took 5 bases from V and 9 from J, leaving 11 bases between them. This CDR3 is 12 amino acids long. CDR1 and CDR2 (germline): SGHTA, FQGNSA. Complete variable domain (other parts from reference TRBV7-2 and TRBJ2-1): GAGVSQSPSNKVTEKGKDVELRCDPISGHTALYWYRQSLGQGLEFLIYFQGNSAPDKSGLPSDRFSAERTGGSVSTLTIQRTQQEDSAVYLCASSPDRTEQFFGPGTRLTVL.

This clonotype has at least ten counts. J is TRBJ2-3 and V is TRBV5-1; D is unresolved. There are 14 residues in the CDR3. The V and J ends lost 0 bases and 2 bases respectively, with 7 bases between them. Per germline, CDR1 SGHRS and CDR2 YFSETQ. CDR3 protein: CASSLGDTTDTQYF. The CDR3 nucleotides read TGCGCCAGCAGCTTGGGGGATACCACAGATACGCAGTATTTT.

This clonotype was found a few times. The chain recombines TRBV27 with TRBJ2-5; D is unclear. Looked up from germline, CDR1 is MNHEY and CDR2 is SMNVEV (reference sequence). Between the trimmed V and J ends, which lost 2 bases and 5 bases, there was a span of 12 bases. The CDR3 is 14 amino acids. CDR3 protein: CASSLGGLGETQYF. The CDR3 coding sequence is TGTGCCAGCAGTTTAGGCGGCCTTGGGGAGACCCAGTACTTC.

The chain employs TRBV29-1 and TRBJ1-6, with a possible D match to TRBD1 (5 bases). The germline CDR1 and CDR2 sequences are SQVTM and ANQGSEA. The CDR3 length is 12 residues. V lost 7 bases, J lost 7 bases, and 11 bases lay in between. The CDR3 DNA reads as TGCAGCGCGGGGGAACCCAATTCACCCCTCCACTTT. It specifies CSAGEPNSPLHF. Together with reference TRBV29-1 and TRBJ1-6, the CDR3 gives the full variable domain: SAVISQKPSRDICQRGTSLTIQCQVDSQVTMMFWYRQQPGQSLTLIATANQGSEATYESGFVIDKFPISRPNLTFSTLTVSNMSPEDSSIYLCSAGEPNSPLHFGNGTRLTVT.

The table lists this clonotype with a few counts. This chain links TRBV7-8 with TRBJ2-3, with D possibly matching TRBD2 (5 bases). This CDR3 is 16 amino acids long. The germline CDR1 and CDR2 sequences are SGHVS and FQNEAQ. Deletions cut 5 bases from V and 5 bases from J, with 20 bases between. The CDR3 DNA sequence: TGTGCCAGCAGCCGATCTCGTAGGGCACGGGGAGATACGCAGTATTTT. Translated, it gives CASSRSRRARGDTQYF. The full variable domain, in which reference TRBV7-8 and TRBJ2-3 provide the parts outside the CDR3, is GAGVSQSPRYKVAKRGQDVALRCDPISGHVSLFWYQQALGQGPEFLTYFQNEAQLDKSGLPSDRFFAERPEGSVSTLKIQRTQQEDSAVYLCASSRSRRARGDTQYFGPGTRLTVL.

V gene TRBV20-1 combines with J gene TRBJ2-7; TRBD2 matches at 8 bases. The CDR3 sequence is 13 residues long. J was trimmed by 2 bases and V by 7 bases; bases with no gene match: 7. Germline assignment: CDR1 DFQATT and CDR2 SNEGSKA (reference sequence). The DNA for the CDR3 is TGCAGTGTCCGACTAGCGAACCCCTACGAGCAGTACTTC. Amino acids: CSVRLANPYEQYF.

The chain recombines TRBV5-6 with TRBJ2-7, with D unresolved. The V gene's germline CDR1 is SGHDT and CDR2 YYEEEE. Trimming took off 2 bases at V and 5 bases at J, with 5 bases between the two ends. The CDR3 is 11 residues long. CDR3 nucleotides: TGTGCCAGCAGCTTTAACCACGAGCAGTACTTC. Its translation is CASSFNHEQYF.

At least ten counts were recorded for this clonotype. This chain links TRBV29-1 with TRBJ1-5, with TRBD1 as a possible D gene (5 bases). This CDR3 contains 12 residues. With 4 bases removed from V and 7 bases from J, the gap between germline ends came to 11 bases. In germline, CDR1 is SQVTM, CDR2 ANQGSEA. DNA for the CDR3: TGCAGCGTTGTACAGGAGGGGCAGCCCCAGCATTTT. It translates to CSVVQEGQPQHF.

Many counts were recorded for this clonotype. The chain employs TRBV27 and TRBJ1-2; no definite D call. The CDR3 is 15 residues long. Trimming cost V 5 bases and J 4 bases, with 17 bases left between them. Germline V gene lookup returns CDR1 MNHEY and CDR2 SMNVEV (reference sequence). The CDR3 DNA reads as TGTGCCAGCAGTCTCTTGGGCGCGGGTGGCTATGGCTACACCTTC. The encoded protein is CASSLLGAGGYGYTF.

This clonotype was seen only a few times. The chain couples TRBV12-3 or TRBV12-4 to TRBJ2-3; tentatively, D is TRBD1 (5 bases). The CDR3 consists of 16 residues. Trimming took 3 bases from V and 2 from J, leaving 15 bases between them. The CDR3 spells CASSFSPDSYTDTQYF. CDR3 DNA: TGTGCCAGCAGTTTCAGTCCCGACAGTTACACAGATACGCAGTATTTT.

There are a few counts of this clonotype. This chain links TRBV12-3 or TRBV12-4 with TRBJ2-1, with D tentatively TRBD2 (7 bases). This CDR3 has 15 amino acids. Trimming cost V 6 bases and J 1 base, with 13 bases left between them. CDR3 in amino acids: CASSRRGPSYNEQFF. CDR3 sequence (DNA): TGTGCCAGCAGCCGGCGGGGGCCGTCCTACAATGAGCAGTTCTTC.